This note documents a single T cell receptor (beta chain) sequence. It has no known antigen specificity. Base qualities are missing; no much larger clone stands one base away. This sample stems from a study of OX40 agonist ivuxolimab in advanced cancers. Broadly, across the study: The costimulatory receptor OX40 (CD134) was targeted by ivuxolimab, a fully human IgG2 agonistic monoclonal antibody. Intravenous ivuxolimab was administered to patients every 2 weeks at six dose levels: 0.01, 0.1, 0.3, 1.5, 3 and 10 mg/kg. Of the roughly 51 patients in dose escalation, about 20 had hepatocellular carcinoma, some 15 had melanoma, 9 had renal cell carcinoma and 9 had head and neck cancer. The dose-escalation cohort was around 84% male with a mean age of approximately 60 years, ranging from 23 to 79. Patients were allowed to have had prior anti-PD-1, anti-PD-L1 or anti-CTLA-4 therapy, and around two fifths of the dose-escalation patients had been treated with checkpoint inhibitors. Partial responses were achieved by three dose-escalation patients, of whom one had hepatocellular carcinoma and two had cutaneous melanoma. The point of sequencing TCRbeta in the periphery was to test whether ivuxolimab changed TCR sequence diversity and drove clonal T-cell expansion. The paper describes the monotherapy dose-escalation part (N of about 57 patients) of the phase I trial of ivuxolimab.

Overall results and qualifications from the work: Low levels of normalized T-cell clonal expansion were also seen in some patients who did not respond. In partial responders in the 0.1-3.0 mg/kg groups, normalized peripheral clonal expansion was found to be among the lowest, especially among CD8+ T cells. After ivuxolimab, more expanded clones were found on average in CD8+ T cells than in CD4+ T cells. Antigen specificity was not determined for the clonally expanded peripheral T cells. Clonal expansion of both CD4+ and CD8+ blood T cells was observed from baseline to week 6 at doses 0.1 to 3.0 mg/kg.

Patients with a history of autoimmune disease or receiving systemic immunosuppression were excluded from the trial. Peripheral blood for TCR sequencing was collected from all dose cohorts at baseline, on cycle 4 day 1, and on cycle 7 day 1. Samples came from an open-label, multicenter, first-in-human phase I dose-escalation trial of ivuxolimab. Adults with locally advanced or metastatic melanoma, renal cell, hepatocellular, or head and neck squamous cell carcinoma were enrolled in the trial. CD4+ and CD8+ T cells were sorted separately from peripheral blood before TCR sequencing. CDR1 LNHDA and CDR2 SQIVND are derived from the germline V gene (reference sequence). Taken from cysteine to phenylalanine, the CDR3 has 15 residues. Only the CDR3 DNA stays, 45 bases, in frame from base 1. Germline trimming: 5 bases from V, 0 bases from J; junction bases outside gene matches: 1. Genomic DNA was isolated from the sorted cells so that the TCRbeta CDR3 region could be sequenced. The immunoSEQ Assay was used for sequencing of TCRbeta CDR3 regions. TCRdb obtained this table from immuneACCESS and retained in-frame rearrangements with V and J assigned. These tables miss some clones; where compared with another copy, unresolved V genes account for less than half of the shortfall, and the remainder is unexplained. In all, the sample holds more than 100,000 clones, and less than 95% of those were seen once. The leading ten clones occupy about 1.1% of the sample.

This clonotype was sampled from an adult with an advanced solid tumor such as melanoma, head and neck, liver or kidney cancer. Sequenced material: CD4+ or CD8+ T cells sorted from blood, taken in a trial of the OX40 agonist ivuxolimab. The chain was built from TRBV19 and TRBJ2-1; TRBD2 lines up with 10 middle nucleotides. The DNA reads as follows: TGTGCCAGTAGTGGACTAGCGGCCTCCTACAATGAGCAGTTCTTC. Its translation is CASSGLAASYNEQFF.